This T cell receptor (beta chain) was retrieved from a study of shared clonotypes between healthy human individuals. Produced via immunoSEQ multiplex PCR; TCRdb's table is partial and in-frame only. The repertoire has about 2 million clones, approximately 94% of them found once; the top ten carry more than 0.9%. The CDR3 contains 14 residues. V dropped 2 bases and J dropped 8; count of bases not matched to a gene: 4. Germline V gene lookup returns CDR1 GTSNPN and CDR2 SVGIG (reference sequence). About this clone: Its antigen is undetermined.

Naive CD8 isolation took CD45RO-negative cells positively selected for CCR7 and excluded terminally differentiated effector memory CD45RA+ cells. Study outcomes and limitations: Shared across a few donors were around 5% of the naive CD4 clonotypes. The represented genetic and exposure-history diversity was limited by the small number of donors. When compared with the clonotypes that were shared by all four sorted-subset donors, the non-shared clonotypes turned out to have lower generation probabilities.

J is TRBJ1-6 and V is TRBV30; 9 positions match TRBD1. The sequence was obtained from a man younger than 35 in good health. Sample: naive CD8+ T cells sorted from blood. CDR3 nucleotide sequence: TGTGCCTGGAGTTCGACAGGGGGTTATTCACCCCTCCACTTT. Encoded protein: CAWSSTGGYSPLHF. Full variable domain (missing parts from reference TRBV30 and TRBJ1-6): SQTIHQWPATLVQPVGSPLSLECTVEGTSNPNLYWYRQAAGRGLQLLFYSVGIGQISSEVPQNLSASRPQDRQFILSSKKLLLSDSGFYLCAWSSTGGYSPLHFGNGTRLTVT.